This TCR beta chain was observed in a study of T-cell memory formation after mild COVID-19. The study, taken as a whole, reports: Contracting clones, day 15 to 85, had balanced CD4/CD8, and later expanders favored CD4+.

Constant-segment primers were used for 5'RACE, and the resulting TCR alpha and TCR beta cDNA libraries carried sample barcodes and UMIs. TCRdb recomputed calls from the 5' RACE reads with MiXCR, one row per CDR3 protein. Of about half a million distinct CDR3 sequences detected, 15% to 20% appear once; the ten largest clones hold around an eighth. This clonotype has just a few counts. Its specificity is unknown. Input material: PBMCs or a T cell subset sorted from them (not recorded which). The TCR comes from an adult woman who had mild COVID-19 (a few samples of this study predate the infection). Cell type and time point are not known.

The chain's CDR3 is CASSWDRGDTGELFF. DNA for the CDR3: TGTGCCAGCAGCTGGGACAGGGGCGACACCGGGGAGCTGTTTTTT. V gene TRBV12-3 or TRBV12-4 combines with J gene TRBJ2-2; 10 bases agree with TRBD1. The V segment lost 6 bases and the J segment 3 bases; nucleotides outside the gene matches: 4. CDR3 length: 15 residues.